This entry lists 20 T cell receptor beta chains sequenced from one sample in a study of blood T cell repertoires in COVID-19. Clones were read by immunoSEQ multiplex PCR, and TCRdb kept only the in-frame ones, dropping some. Of about 330,000 clones in the sample, approximately 88% were seen once. The sample consisted of peripheral blood. Receptors originate from a woman in her forties or fifties with active or convalescent COVID-19.

V usage is TRBV19 and J usage is TRBJ1-1, with 8 nucleotides matching TRBD1. J gave up 8 bases and V 6 bases, and 8 bases lay outside the gene matches. This CDR3 contains 13 residues. CDR1 and CDR2 from the germline V gene are LNHDA and SQIVND (reference sequence). The CDR3 DNA reads TGTGCCAGTAGCCCGCGACAGGGGAAAGAAGCTTTCTTT. This translates into CASSPRQGKEAFF.

The chain links TRBV24-1 to TRBJ2-5; the D gene is possibly TRBD2 (6 bases). The germline CDR1 and CDR2 sequences are KGHDR and SFDVKD. Trimming removed 5 bases at V and 2 bases at J, with 14 bases between. This CDR3 is 15 amino acids long. CDR3 nucleotide sequence: TGTGCCACCAGTGGAACGGGAGCAGGTCAAGAGACCCAGTACTTC. Protein sequence: CATSGTGAGQETQYF.

A few counts support this clone. J is TRBJ1-5 and V is TRBV19, with D possibly matching TRBD1 (5 bases). This CDR3 is built from 18 residues. V lost 5 bases and J lost 0, with 20 bases in between. Germline V gene data show CDR1 as LNHDA and CDR2 as SQIVND (reference sequence). This chain's CDR3 is CASSPVPLQGISNQPQHF. CDR3 DNA sequence: TGTGCCAGTAGTCCCGTCCCCCTTCAGGGCATTAGCAATCAGCCCCAGCATTTT.

The chain combines TRBV18 with TRBJ1-3; TRBD1 might be the D (5 bases). Between the trimmed V and J ends, which lost 0 bases and 4 bases, there was a span of 10 bases. CDR3 length: 15 residues. Germline CDR1 and CDR2: KGHSH and LQKENI. The CDR3 sequence: CASSPPGGSGNTIYF. In nucleotides, the CDR3 is TGTGCCAGCTCACCACCGGGGGGGTCCGGAAACACCATATATTTT.

The chain couples TRBV12-3 or TRBV12-4 to TRBJ1-2, with D tentatively TRBD1 (5 bases). Trimming took off 6 bases at V and 8 bases at J, with 13 bases between the two ends. The CDR3 is 12 residues long. CDR3 DNA sequence: TGTGCCAGCAGCCAGGGTTGGCGGGGCTACACCTTC. Translated: CASSQGWRGYTF.

The V gene is TRBV9, the J gene TRBJ2-3; 12 nucleotides line up with TRBD1. Germline V gene sequence: CDR1 SGDLS, CDR2 YYNGEE. V dropped 6 bases and J dropped 6; count of bases not matched to a gene: 8. The CDR3 loop spans 15 amino acids. The CDR3 loop reads CASTRGDRGLDTQYF. The CDR3, as DNA: TGTGCCAGCACTCGGGGGGACAGGGGGCTTGATACGCAGTATTTT.

The chain is built from TRBV7-8 and TRBJ2-7; D call uncertain. CDR3 length: 14 amino acids. The germline V gene encodes CDR1 SGHVS and CDR2 FQNEAQ. V lost 6 bases and J 2 bases, leaving 14 bases between the germline ends. The CDR3 nucleotides are TGTGCCAGCAGTCCGCCGGCAGGCCCCTACGAGCAGTACTTC. Protein product: CASSPPAGPYEQYF.

This chain uses TRBV15 with TRBJ2-5; D call uncertain. The CDR3 covers 14 residues. Germline lookup yields CDR1 LNHNV and CDR2 YYDKDF (reference sequence). Trimming took 1 base from V and 0 from J, leaving 6 bases between them. CDR3: CATSRAEDQETQYF. CDR3 sequence (DNA): TGTGCCACCAGCAGAGCAGAGGACCAAGAGACCCAGTACTTC.

This clone was seen a single time. This chain joins TRBV6-4 and TRBJ2-1; tentative D call: TRBD1 (6 bases). Germline CDR1 and CDR2: MRHNA and SNTAGT. V lost 6 bases to trimming and J lost 4 bases, with 16 bases between them. The CDR3 sequence is 15 residues long. In DNA, the CDR3 is TGTGCCAGCAGCCCTACCGGGACATCTTACAATGAGCAGTTCTTC. It is translated as CASSPTGTSYNEQFF.

The chain uses TRBV28 and TRBJ1-2; perhaps TRBD1 as D (5 bases). The CDR3 spans 15 residues. In germline, CDR1 is MDHEN, CDR2 SYDVKM. The germline V and J ends were trimmed by 7 bases and 4 bases, with 19 bases remaining between them. CDR3 nucleotides: TGTGCCAGCACCTTGGGGGGTGGGGACCTCTATGGCTACACCTTC. Translated: CASTLGGGDLYGYTF.

This chain joins TRBV4-1 and TRBJ1-2; 9 nucleotides align to TRBD1. J gave up 2 bases and V 2 bases, and 3 bases lay outside the gene matches. CDR3 length: 15 residues. The V gene's germline CDR1 is MGHRA and CDR2 YSYEKL. The CDR3 reads CASSQLGTGNYGYTF. For the CDR3, the DNA is TGCGCCAGCAGCCAACTTGGGACAGGGAACTATGGCTACACCTTC.

This chain uses TRBV6-5 with TRBJ2-7, with 8 bases aligning to TRBD2. Germline values: CDR1 MNHEY, CDR2 SVGAGI. Trimming cost V 0 bases and J 0 bases; bases outside gene matches: 4. This CDR3 is built from 16 residues. The CDR3 DNA is TGTGCCAGCAGTTACTCACTAGCGGATAGCTCCTACGAGCAGTACTTC. Amino acids: CASSYSLADSSYEQYF.

This chain joins TRBV5-1 and TRBJ2-1, with D unclear. Trimming shortened V by 0 bases and J by 8 bases, and 6 bases separated the two germline ends. CDR3 size: 12 residues. Germline CDR1 SGHRS, CDR2 YFSETQ. The CDR3 DNA reads TGCGCCAGCAGCTTGGCTATGGATGAGCAGTTCTTC. This translates into CASSLAMDEQFF.

This sequence joins TRBV4-2 and TRBJ2-7; maybe TRBD2 (5 bases). Per germline, CDR1 LGHNA and CDR2 YNFKEQ. V was shortened by 1 base and J by 6 bases, with 13 bases between the two germline ends. CDR3 size: 14 residues. CDR3 sequence reads: CASSQGGATGEQYF. The CDR3 coding sequence is TGTGCCAGCAGCCAAGGGGGAGCTACGGGCGAGCAGTACTTC.

This sequence joins TRBV30 and TRBJ2-7; 7 nucleotides agree with TRBD1. V shed 4 bases, J shed 5 bases, and the junction held 11 bases outside the gene matches. Germline CDR1 GTSNPN, CDR2 SVGIG (reference sequence). This CDR3 comprises 14 residues. The CDR3 DNA reads as TGTGCCTGGACAAACAGGGGCCTGGGCCACGAGCAGTACTTC. Translated, it gives CAWTNRGLGHEQYF. Supplemented by reference TRBV30 and TRBJ2-7, the full variable domain reads SQTIHQWPATLVQPVGSPLSLECTVEGTSNPNLYWYRQAAGRGLQLLFYSVGIGQISSEVPQNLSASRPQDRQFILSSKKLLLSDSGFYLCAWTNRGLGHEQYFGPGTRLTVT.

The chain is built from TRBV9 and TRBJ1-2, with TRBD1 matching over 8 bases. V lost 0 bases, J lost 2 bases, and 9 bases stayed unmatched. There are 17 residues in the CDR3. Per the germline V gene, CDR1 is SGDLS and CDR2 is YYNGEE. The CDR3 nucleotides read TGTGCCAGCAGCGTAGATCCAGGGGGCGTTTCAAACTATGGCTACACCTTC. Amino acids: CASSVDPGGVSNYGYTF.

The rearrangement joins TRBV7-2 to TRBJ2-1, with D hard to call. V was cut by 5 bases and J by 10 bases, with 9 bases left in between. Germline CDR1 and CDR2: SGHTA and FQGNSA. There are 11 residues in the CDR3. CDR3 in amino acids: CASSPSREQFF. The CDR3 DNA sequence: TGTGCCAGCAGCCCGTCCAGAGAGCAGTTCTTC.

The chain joins TRBV7-9 to TRBJ2-2; 8 bases are a match to TRBD1. The CDR3 runs 14 residues. The germline V gene encodes CDR1 SEHNR and CDR2 FQNEAQ (reference sequence). The V gene end was trimmed by 10 bases and the J gene end by 6 bases; junction bases not matched to a gene: 10. The CDR3, as DNA: TGTGCCACCGTCCGGACAGGGAATTCCGGGGAGCTGTTTTTT. It encodes CATVRTGNSGELFF.

The chain uses TRBV30 and TRBJ1-2; D remains unclear. Trimming stripped 3 bases from V and 4 bases from J, with 6 bases between. The germline gives CDR1 GTSNPN, CDR2 SVGIG (reference sequence). There are 11 residues in the CDR3. The CDR3 sequence is CAWSQVYGYTF. The CDR3 DNA sequence: TGTGCCTGGAGCCAGGTCTATGGCTACACCTTC.

The V gene is TRBV9, the J gene TRBJ1-5; no firm D call. The CDR3 contains 13 residues. The germline CDR1 and CDR2 sequences are SGDLS and YYNGEE. Trimming cost V 0 bases and J 5 bases, with 6 bases left between them. The DNA for the CDR3 is TGTGCCAGCAGCGTAGATACGGATCAGCCCCAGCATTTT. Encoded protein: CASSVDTDQPQHF.